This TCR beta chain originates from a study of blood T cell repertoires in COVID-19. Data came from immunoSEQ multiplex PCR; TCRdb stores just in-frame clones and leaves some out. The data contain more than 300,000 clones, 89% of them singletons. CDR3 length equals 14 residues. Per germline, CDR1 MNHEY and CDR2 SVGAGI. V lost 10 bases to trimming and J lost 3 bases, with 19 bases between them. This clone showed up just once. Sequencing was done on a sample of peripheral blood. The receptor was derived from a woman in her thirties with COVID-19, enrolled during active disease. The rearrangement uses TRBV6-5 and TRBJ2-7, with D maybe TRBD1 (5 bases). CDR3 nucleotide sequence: TGTGCCAACAGGTCTCAGGTTATGAGCTACGAGCAGTACTTC. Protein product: CANRSQVMSYEQYF.